These T cell receptor beta chains were read from a single sample in a study of shared T cell receptors in the human thymus. Generated by immunoSEQ multiplex PCR, the TCRdb table keeps only in-frame clones and is missing some. The table lists some 640,000 clones, about 87% of them singletons. This same sample was also part of a study on human thymus T cells.

The specimen was thymocytes. All receptors come from a boy younger than two with a congenital heart defect. Both conserved end residues are part of each CDR3. Fields, in order: D gene, J gene, V gene, clone size, CDR3 protein, CDR3 DNA. A D gene is named only where the DNA matches it firmly. Rows give clone size only sometimes, using once, few, many, or a class for an expanded clone.

>TRBD2|TRBJ2-7|TRBV27|few
CASSSGTSGSKDTEQYF
TGTGCCAGCAGTTCCGGGACTAGCGGTTCCAAGGACACCGAGCAGTACTTC
>TRBD1|TRBJ1-2|TRBV29-1|-
CSVEGPPGTGNYGYTF
TGCAGCGTTGAAGGCCCACCCGGGACAGGGAACTATGGCTACACCTTC
>TRBD1|TRBJ2-7|TRBV7-2|-
CASSSPSGTGDREQYF
TGTGCCAGCAGCTCCCCGTCGGGGACAGGGGACCGCGAGCAGTACTTC
>-|TRBJ1-1|TRBV20-1|-
CSARLTGYAFF
TGCAGTGCTAGGTTAACAGGGTATGCTTTCTTT
>TRBD1|TRBJ1-4|TRBV5-1|-
CASREGTGGHRGEKLFF
TGCGCCAGCAGAGAGGGGACAGGGGGCCATCGTGGTGAAAAACTGTTTTTT
>-|TRBJ2-1|TRBV11-3|-
CASSLDRLAAGGSEQFF
TGTGCCAGCAGCTTAGACAGGCTAGCCGCCGGAGGGAGTGAGCAGTTCTTC
>-|TRBJ2-7|TRBV21-1|-
CASSARQGWGEQYF
TGTGCCAGCAGCGCCCGACAGGGGTGGGGCGAGCAGTACTTC
>-|TRBJ2-2|TRBV2|-
CASSERGAFPNTGELFF
TGTGCCAGCAGTGAACGGGGGGCCTTCCCGAACACCGGGGAGCTGTTTTTT
>-|TRBJ2-1|TRBV30|-
CAWSAPSGWSDEQFF
TGTGCCTGGAGTGCCCCGTCCGGTTGGAGCGATGAGCAGTTCTTC
>-|TRBJ2-2|TRBV14|-
CASSWGRITGELFF
TGTGCCAGCAGCTGGGGCAGAATCACCGGGGAGCTGTTTTTT
>TRBD2|TRBJ2-1|TRBV18|-
CASSPRAGGHNEQFF
TGTGCCAGCTCACCCCGGGCGGGGGGCCACAATGAGCAGTTCTTC
>TRBD1|TRBJ1-5|TRBV19|-
CASSDQGVNQPQHF
TGTGCCAGTAGCGATCAGGGGGTGAATCAGCCCCAGCATTTT
>TRBD2|TRBJ2-2|TRBV28|-
CASSSVLSGRGTGELFF
TGTGCCAGCAGTTCCGTTTTGAGCGGGAGGGGGACCGGGGAGCTGTTTTTT
>TRBD2|TRBJ2-3|TRBV9|-
CASSTIAGPLGDTQYF
TGTGCCAGCAGCACTATAGCGGGCCCCTTGGGAGATACGCAGTATTTT
>-|TRBJ2-2|TRBV6-1|-
CASNLDRTNTGELFF
TGTGCCAGCAATTTGGACAGAACGAACACCGGGGAGCTGTTTTTT
>TRBD1|TRBJ1-3|TRBV6-1|-
CASSEAWTGMGSGNTIYF
TGTGCCAGCAGTGAAGCCTGGACAGGGATGGGGTCTGGAAACACCATATATTTT
>TRBD1|TRBJ1-2|TRBV2|-
CASSGTGGHLFYGYTF
TGTGCCAGCAGTGGGACAGGCGGACACCTCTTCTATGGCTACACCTTC
>-|TRBJ2-1|TRBV7-8|-
CASSLFPGVPYNEQFF
TGTGCCAGCAGCTTATTCCCGGGGGTGCCCTACAATGAGCAGTTCTTC
>-|TRBJ2-1|TRBV5-6|-
CASSLGVGRGGGDEQFF
TGTGCCAGCAGCTTGGGTGTTGGGCGAGGGGGCGGGGATGAGCAGTTCTTC
>TRBD2|TRBJ2-7|TRBV4-1|-
CASSQDPGTSIYEQYF
TGCGCCAGCAGCCAGGACCCCGGGACTAGCATCTACGAGCAGTACTTC
>TRBD1|TRBJ1-5|TRBV7-2|-
CASSLKQGSPQPQHF
TGTGCCAGCAGCTTAAAACAGGGGAGCCCTCAGCCCCAGCATTTT
>-|TRBJ2-7|TRBV6-1|-
CASSEAPETGPYEQYF
TGTGCCAGCAGTGAAGCACCTGAGACAGGCCCCTACGAGCAGTACTTC
>-|TRBJ1-1|TRBV27|-
CASSPHVADTEAFF
TGTGCCAGCAGTCCCCATGTGGCGGACACTGAAGCTTTCTTT
>TRBD1|TRBJ2-3|TRBV10-3|-
CATHRDRVPDTQYF
TGTGCCACCCACAGGGACAGGGTCCCAGATACGCAGTATTTT
>-|TRBJ2-5|TRBV25-1|-
CASSEPGQQETQYF
TGTGCCAGCAGTGAACCCGGACAGCAAGAGACCCAGTACTTC
>-|TRBJ2-7|TRBV18|-
CASSPWPGEQYF
TGTGCCAGCTCACCGTGGCCGGGGGAGCAGTACTTC
>TRBD1|TRBJ2-2|TRBV23-1|-
CASSQSPDRGTGELFF
TGCGCCAGCAGTCAATCACCGGACAGGGGCACCGGGGAGCTGTTTTTT
>-|TRBJ1-3|TRBV19|-
CASTGTRTGNTIYF
TGTGCCTCAACTGGTACCCGTACTGGAAACACCATATATTTT
>-|TRBJ2-7|TRBV10-3|-
CAISGSQSYEQYF
TGTGCCATCAGTGGGAGCCAGTCCTACGAGCAGTACTTC
>TRBD2|TRBJ2-7|TRBV7-8|-
CASSLPSSGGAREQYF
TGTGCCAGCAGCTTGCCATCTAGCGGGGGGGCCCGTGAGCAGTACTTC
>TRBD1|TRBJ2-7|TRBV4-1|-
CASSQAGTEESSSYEQYF
TGCGCCAGCAGCCAAGCAGGGACAGAAGAGTCGAGCTCCTACGAGCAGTACTTC
>-|TRBJ2-6|TRBV5-1|-
CASSLEMSSGANVLTF
TGCGCCAGCAGCTTGGAAATGAGTTCTGGGGCCAACGTCCTGACTTTC
>-|TRBJ1-5|TRBV4-2|-
CASSQDPNRVNQPQHF
TGTGCCAGCAGCCAAGACCCGAACAGGGTAAATCAGCCCCAGCATTTT
>TRBD1|TRBJ1-1|TRBV30|once
CAWSEPRDRDTEAFF
TGTGCCTGGAGCGAACCCCGGGACAGAGACACTGAAGCTTTCTTT
>TRBD1|TRBJ2-7|TRBV5-4|-
CASSLFVGTGVIYEQYF
TGTGCCAGCAGCTTGTTTGTCGGGACAGGGGTTATCTACGAGCAGTACTTC
>TRBD1|TRBJ1-2|TRBV4-2|once
CASSQDLIVRDRDTSNYGYTF
TGTGCCAGCAGCCAAGATCTAATTGTTCGGGACAGGGATACCTCTAACTATGGCTACACCTTC
>TRBD1|TRBJ1-5|TRBV28|-
CASRGTVNQPQHF
TGTGCCAGCAGGGGGACAGTTAATCAGCCCCAGCATTTT
>TRBD2|TRBJ2-7|TRBV7-2|-
CASSPRLAASYEQYF
TGTGCCAGCAGCCCTCGACTAGCTGCCTCCTACGAGCAGTACTTC
>-|TRBJ2-1|TRBV30|once
CAWTTPHGLPWFF
TGTGCCTGGACCACCCCCCACGGGTTACCATGGTTCTTC
>TRBD2|TRBJ2-3|TRBV5-1|-
CASSIMLAGVRTDTQYF
TGCGCCAGCAGCATTATGCTAGCGGGAGTGCGCACAGATACGCAGTATTTT
>-|TRBJ2-1|TRBV7-2|-
CASSFRRRSSYNEQFF
TGTGCCAGCAGCTTTCGGCGGAGGAGCTCCTACAATGAGCAGTTCTTC
>TRBD1|TRBJ2-1|TRBV11-2|-
CASSSRTGFSYNEQFF
TGTGCCAGCAGCTCCCGGACAGGCTTCTCCTACAATGAGCAGTTCTTC
>-|TRBJ2-1|TRBV27|-
CASSYSGPRNNEQFF
TGTGCCAGCAGTTACAGCGGACCACGCAACAATGAGCAGTTCTTC
>-|TRBJ2-3|TRBV9|-
CASSVGVSSTDTQYF
TGTGCCAGCAGCGTAGGAGTCTCTAGCACAGATACGCAGTATTTT
>TRBD2|TRBJ2-7|TRBV14|-
CASSQALAGGPYEQYF
TGTGCCAGCAGCCAGGCCTTAGCGGGGGGGCCCTACGAGCAGTACTTC
>TRBD2|TRBJ2-1|TRBV14|-
CASSQEGWLAGVNEQFF
TGTGCCAGCAGCCAAGAAGGATGGCTAGCGGGAGTCAATGAGCAGTTCTTC
>-|TRBJ2-6|TRBV15|-
CATSRDLRKRVSGANVLTF
TGTGCCACCAGCAGAGATTTGCGTAAACGGGTATCTGGGGCCAACGTCCTGACTTTC
>TRBD1|TRBJ2-7|TRBV6-6|once
CASSTPGQGAYEQYF
TGTGCCAGCAGTACCCCCGGACAGGGCGCCTACGAGCAGTACTTC
>-|TRBJ2-7|TRBV29-1|-
CSAGHPSYEQYF
TGCAGCGCCGGACATCCGTCCTACGAGCAGTACTTC
>TRBD1|TRBJ1-5|TRBV2|-
CASGRQGLTFSNQPQHF
TGTGCCAGCGGGCGACAGGGATTGACGTTTAGCAATCAGCCCCAGCATTTT
>TRBD2|TRBJ2-7|TRBV9|-
CASGAGGSSYEQYF
TGTGCCAGCGGAGCGGGAGGGAGTAGTTACGAGCAGTACTTC
>-|TRBJ2-7|TRBV7-2|-
CASSLTSYEQYF
TGTGCCAGCAGCTTGACTAGCTACGAGCAGTACTTC
>TRBD2|TRBJ2-5|TRBV29-1|-
CSVEDPGGETQYF
TGCAGCGTTGAAGATCCGGGGGGTGAGACCCAGTACTTC
>TRBD1|TRBJ2-2|TRBV10-3|-
CAISESFNDRGGGELFF
TGTGCCATCAGTGAGTCCTTTAACGACAGGGGCGGAGGGGAGCTGTTTTTT
>-|TRBJ2-7|TRBV2|-
CASSEARGGQYF
TGTGCCAGCAGTGAAGCCAGGGGCGGGCAGTACTTC
>TRBD1|TRBJ1-5|TRBV28|-
CASSPILRPGTGSDQPQHF
TGTGCCAGCAGTCCTATCTTACGACCCGGGACAGGGTCGGATCAGCCCCAGCATTTT
>-|TRBJ1-5|TRBV2|-
CASSAEPVVGNQPQHF
TGTGCCAGCAGTGCCGAGCCCGTAGTCGGCAATCAGCCCCAGCATTTT
>-|TRBJ2-3|TRBV5-6|-
CASSPLFNTRGTDTQYF
TGTGCCAGCAGCCCATTATTCAATACCCGGGGCACAGATACGCAGTATTTT
>TRBD2|TRBJ2-7|TRBV28|once
CASSPGLADSYEQYF
TGTGCCAGCAGTCCGGGACTAGCGGACTCCTACGAGCAGTACTTC
>-|TRBJ2-7|TRBV18|few
CASSPPDSSYEQYF
TGTGCCAGCTCACCACCCGACAGCTCCTACGAGCAGTACTTC